The 31 T cell receptor beta chains listed next were all sequenced from one sample in a study of T cells in localized non-small cell lung cancer. Measured with immunoSEQ multiplex PCR; TCRdb has only the in-frame clones, and not every one. The data show approximately 52,000 clones, with roughly 85% seen just once and over 15% held by the top ten. The starting material was peripheral blood, obtained before any cancer treatment. Every receptor here comes from a male donor older than 55 with stage III squamous cell lung carcinoma.

The J gene is TRBJ1-4, the V gene TRBV2, with D maybe TRBD1 (6 bases). Germline V CDR1 and CDR2: SNHLY, FYNNEI. The V end lost 7 bases, the J end lost 5 bases, and 14 bases lay between the germline ends. The CDR3 is made up of 14 amino acids. The CDR3 DNA reads TGTGCCAGCAACCTTGACAGGAGAAATGAAAAACTGTTTTTT. It translates to CASNLDRRNEKLFF.

The chain is built from TRBV6-5 and TRBJ1-3, with D perhaps matching TRBD1 (6 bases). V lost 0 bases and J lost 7, with 10 bases in between. Looked up from germline, CDR1 is MNHEY and CDR2 is SVGAGI. This CDR3 contains 14 residues. CDR3 sequence: CASSYSGRGNTIYF. For the CDR3, the DNA is TGTGCCAGCAGTTACTCGGGCAGGGGCAACACCATATATTTT.

The J gene is TRBJ2-5, the V gene TRBV7-9; D unresolved. Germline assignment: CDR1 SEHNR and CDR2 FQNEAQ (reference sequence). V lost 5 bases to trimming and J lost 5 bases, with 15 bases between them. The CDR3 extends over 14 amino acids. The CDR3 sequence: CASSDTAMGETQYF. CDR3 DNA: TGTGCCAGCAGCGATACTGCGATGGGGGAGACCCAGTACTTC.

The genes are TRBV7-9 and TRBJ1-4, with D maybe TRBD1 (6 bases). The germline V gene encodes CDR1 SEHNR and CDR2 FQNEAQ (reference sequence). There are 14 residues in the CDR3. V gave up 4 bases and J gave up 0 bases, with 6 bases separating them. CDR3 sequence reads: CASSSGATNEKLFF. The DNA for the CDR3 is TGTGCCAGCAGCTCAGGGGCAACTAATGAAAAACTGTTTTTT.

The chain carries TRBV18 and TRBJ2-3; D remains ambiguous. V was clipped by 8 bases and J by 2 bases, with 11 bases between them. The V gene's germline CDR1 is KGHSH and CDR2 LQKENI. The CDR3 contains 13 residues. CDR3 nucleotide sequence: TGTGCCAGCCAGGCCCCTGACACAGATACGCAGTATTTT. Its translation is CASQAPDTDTQYF.

J is TRBJ2-7 and V is TRBV27; maybe TRBD2 (6 bases). The V and J ends lost 0 bases and 6 bases respectively, with 12 bases between them. There are 14 residues in the CDR3. Germline V gene sequence: CDR1 MNHEY, CDR2 SMNVEV (reference sequence). CDR3 protein: CASSLSSLGGEQYF. CDR3 DNA: TGTGCCAGCAGTTTATCGTCGCTGGGGGGCGAGCAGTACTTC.

V gene TRBV7-9 combines with J gene TRBJ1-4, with D unclear. This CDR3 is built from 13 residues. The germline CDR1 and CDR2 sequences are SEHNR and FQNEAQ (reference sequence). Trimming stripped 3 bases from V and 7 bases from J, with 9 bases between. The CDR3 DNA is TGTGCCAGCAGCTTGAATGGGCCTGAAAAACTGTTTTTT. Amino acids: CASSLNGPEKLFF.

This clone was counted only a few times. The chain combines TRBV5-6 with TRBJ2-6, with D possibly TRBD1 on 6 matching bases. Trimming removed 4 bases at V and 0 bases at J, with 17 bases between. Germline V gene lookup returns CDR1 SGHDT and CDR2 YYEEEE. The CDR3 loop spans 18 amino acids. The chain's CDR3 is CASSPLPGANSGANVLTF. The DNA of the CDR3 is TGTGCCAGCAGCCCTCTCCCAGGGGCCAACTCTGGGGCCAACGTCCTGACTTTC.

The chain carries TRBV11-2 and TRBJ2-1, with no clear D. Deletions cut 4 bases from V and 10 bases from J, with 14 bases between. Germline V gene sequence: CDR1 SGHAT, CDR2 FQNNGV. The CDR3 is 13 amino acids. CDR3 nucleotide sequence: TGTGCCAGCAGCTCCTCCCGGTTAGGAGAGCAGTTCTTC. It is translated as CASSSSRLGEQFF.

The genes are TRBV12-5 and TRBJ1-1; 8 bases agree with TRBD1. The CDR3 spans 12 residues. Germline trimming cut 7 bases from V and 10 bases from J; bases unmatched to any gene: 8. Germline CDR1 LGHNT, CDR2 FRNRAP. This CDR3 is CASAPDRATAFF. For the CDR3, the DNA is TGTGCTAGTGCCCCGGACAGGGCGACAGCTTTCTTT.

The rearrangement links TRBV7-9 to TRBJ2-3, with TRBD2 identical over 10 bases. The CDR3 is made up of 14 amino acids. V dropped 8 bases and J dropped 6; count of bases not matched to a gene: 8. Germline CDR1 SEHNR, CDR2 FQNEAQ (reference sequence). The CDR3 region has the DNA TGTGCCAGCGGCCGGACTAGCGGAACTGATACGCAGTATTTT. Translated, it gives CASGRTSGTDTQYF.

This chain connects TRBV7-2 to TRBJ2-2; D ambiguous. Germline CDR1 is SGHTA and CDR2 is FQGNSA. This CDR3 region has 12 residues. V lost 3 bases, J lost 4 bases, and 3 bases lay in between. CDR3: CASSFTTGELFF. The CDR3 region has the DNA TGTGCCAGCAGCTTTACCACCGGGGAGCTGTTTTTT. The whole variable domain, filled in from reference TRBV7-2 and TRBJ2-2, reads GAGVSQSPSNKVTEKGKDVELRCDPISGHTALYWYRQSLGQGLEFLIYFQGNSAPDKSGLPSDRFSAERTGGSVSTLTIQRTQQEDSAVYLCASSFTTGELFFGEGSRLTVL.

Regarding this clone: This same CDR3 is encoded by further DNA sequences in the sample. The chain uses TRBV15 and TRBJ2-7; TRBD2 is a possible D gene (5 bases). CDR1 LNHNV and CDR2 YYDKDF come from the germline V gene (reference sequence). Trimming cost V 0 bases and J 4 bases, with 7 bases left between them. This CDR3 comprises 13 residues. The CDR3 region has the DNA TGTGCCACCAGCAGAGATACGGGATACGAGCAGTACTTC. Amino acid sequence: CATSRDTGYEQYF.

This clone was seen only a few times. The chain is built from TRBV7-2 and TRBJ1-2, with D perhaps TRBD1 (5 bases). Per the germline V gene, CDR1 is SGHTA and CDR2 is FQGNSA. The CDR3 has 15 amino acids. Trimming left V 0 bases short and J 8 bases short, with 16 bases between. This CDR3 is CASSLARRQSIGYTF. CDR3 nucleotides: TGTGCCAGCAGCTTAGCGCGGCGACAGTCAATAGGCTACACCTTC.

The rearrangement joins TRBV19 to TRBJ1-5; D uncertain. The CDR3 is 15 amino acids. Germline V gives CDR1 LNHDA, CDR2 SQIVND (reference sequence). V was shortened by 0 bases and J by 0 bases, with 6 bases between the two germline ends. CDR3 sequence: CASSIDRVSNQPQHF. CDR3 DNA: TGTGCCAGTAGTATAGATCGGGTTAGCAATCAGCCCCAGCATTTT.

This sequence joins TRBV28 and TRBJ2-3; 8 bases map to TRBD2. The CDR3 is 16 amino acids. CDR1 is MDHEN, CDR2 SYDVKM, per germline. J lost 5 bases, V lost 5 bases, and 12 bases had no gene match. Written as DNA, the CDR3 is TGTGCCAGCAGTCCCCTAGGAAGCGGGGGAAAAGATACGCAGTATTTT. Encoded protein: CASSPLGSGGKDTQYF.

V usage is TRBV2 and J usage is TRBJ2-1; 8 bases are shared with TRBD1. Germline V lookup: CDR1 SNHLY, CDR2 FYNNEI. Trimming took 6 bases from V and 14 from J; bases not matched to a gene: 9. The CDR3 has 12 residues. CDR3 in DNA: TGTGCCAGCAGAGATGGACAGGGTGGGAAGTTCTTC. Its protein is CASRDGQGGKFF.

J is TRBJ2-7 and V is TRBV7-9, with 9 bases identical to TRBD2. This CDR3 region has 16 residues. The germline CDR1 and CDR2 sequences are SEHNR and FQNEAQ (reference sequence). V trimming: 0 bases; J trimming: 1 base; junction bases outside the gene matches: 4. In DNA, the CDR3 is TGTGCCAGCAGCTTAGCGCCCAGCGGGGGGTCCTACGAGCAGTACTTC. It codes for CASSLAPSGGSYEQYF. Full variable domain (rest looked up from reference TRBV7-9 and TRBJ2-7): DTGVSQNPRHKITKRGQNVTFRCDPISEHNRLYWYRQTLGQGPEFLTYFQNEAQLEKSRLLSDRFSAERPKGSFSTLEIQRTEQGDSAMYLCASSLAPSGGSYEQYFGPGTRLTVT.

V gene TRBV14 combines with J gene TRBJ2-7; 11 nucleotides line up with TRBD2. The CDR3 is 18 amino acids. V lost 0 bases, J lost 5 bases, and 12 bases stayed unmatched. Germline values: CDR1 SGHDN, CDR2 FVKESK. CDR3 amino acids: CASSQEGRLAGLLDEQYF. CDR3 DNA: TGTGCCAGCAGCCAAGAGGGGCGACTAGCGGGACTTTTGGACGAGCAGTACTTC. Together with reference TRBV14 and TRBJ2-7, the CDR3 gives the full variable domain: EAGVTQFPSHSVIEKGQTVTLRCDPISGHDNLYWYRRVMGKEIKFLLHFVKESKQDESGMPNNRFLAERTGGTYSTLKVQPAELEDSGVYFCASSQEGRLAGLLDEQYFGPGTRLTVT.

The CDR3, as DNA: TGCGCCAGCAGCTTGGTCGGAGGGACCACCGGGGAGCTGTTTTTT. The encoded protein is CASSLVGGTTGELFF. The chain uses TRBV5-1 and TRBJ2-2; maybe TRBD2 (6 bases). The CDR3 consists of 15 residues. Germline-derived CDR1 and CDR2 are SGHRS and YFSETQ. The V end was cut by 0 bases, the J end by 4 bases, with 10 bases between.

The chain employs TRBV5-1 and TRBJ2-3, with TRBD2 identical over 10 bases. Looked up from germline, CDR1 is SGHRS and CDR2 is YFSETQ. The CDR3 contains 18 residues. V lost 1 base to trimming and J lost 2 bases; unmatched junction nucleotides: 10. The CDR3 DNA reads TGCGCCAGCAGCTTGCCTTCCGCTAGCGGGGGCTTCACAGATACGCAGTATTTT. Its protein is CASSLPSASGGFTDTQYF.

The rearrangement joins TRBV7-2 to TRBJ2-3; 12 bases are shared with TRBD2. Trimming removed 6 bases from V and 2 bases from J; junction bases left unmatched: 15. This CDR3 has 19 residues. Germline V lookup: CDR1 SGHTA, CDR2 FQGNSA. CDR3 amino acids: CASRSTSGGLPFPTDTQYF. Written as DNA, the CDR3 is TGTGCCAGCAGATCCACTAGCGGGGGGCTCCCCTTCCCCACAGATACGCAGTATTTT. The full variable domain, completed using reference TRBV7-2 and TRBJ2-3, is GAGVSQSPSNKVTEKGKDVELRCDPISGHTALYWYRQSLGQGLEFLIYFQGNSAPDKSGLPSDRFSAERTGGSVSTLTIQRTQQEDSAVYLCASRSTSGGLPFPTDTQYFGPGTRLTVL.

This sequence joins TRBV30 and TRBJ1-4; D possibly corresponds to TRBD1 (5 bases). CDR3 length: 15 residues. Germline V gene lookup returns CDR1 GTSNPN and CDR2 SVGIG (reference sequence). V gave up 3 bases and J gave up 7 bases, with 18 bases separating them. CDR3 bases: TGTGCCTGGAGAAGGTCGGGGGTTGCACGTGAAAAACTGTTTTTT. Residues: CAWRRSGVAREKLFF. Full variable domain (missing parts from reference TRBV30 and TRBJ1-4): SQTIHQWPATLVQPVGSPLSLECTVEGTSNPNLYWYRQAAGRGLQLLFYSVGIGQISSEVPQNLSASRPQDRQFILSSKKLLLSDSGFYLCAWRRSGVAREKLFFGSGTQLSVL.

The rearrangement uses TRBV7-9 and TRBJ1-2; weak D call: TRBD1 (5 bases). Germline CDR1 reads SEHNR; CDR2 reads FQNEAQ (reference sequence). The CDR3 is made up of 16 amino acids. V shed 5 bases and J shed 0 bases, with 16 bases lying between them. CDR3 amino acids: CASSTSLGGANYGYTF. The CDR3, as DNA: TGTGCCAGCAGCACTTCACTTGGGGGAGCTAACTATGGCTACACCTTC.

The chain has TRBV27 and TRBJ2-3; 8 bases line up with TRBD1. The CDR3 has 17 residues. Germline trimming cut 2 bases from V and 0 bases from J; bases unmatched to any gene: 7. From germline, CDR1 is MNHEY and CDR2 SMNVEV (reference sequence). The DNA for the CDR3 is TGTGCCAGCAGTTTAGGCTCAGACAGGGGAAGCACAGATACGCAGTATTTT. Amino acids: CASSLGSDRGSTDTQYF.

V gene TRBV5-1 combines with J gene TRBJ1-4, with D unresolved. Germline V gene data show CDR1 as SGHRS and CDR2 as YFSETQ. The CDR3 spans 15 residues. V shed 2 bases and J shed 10 bases, with 18 bases lying between them. CDR3 in DNA: TGCGCCAGCAGCTTATTAGGACTGATCGAAGGAAAACTGTTTTTT. It is translated as CASSLLGLIEGKLFF.

This clone has a handful of counts. The chain employs TRBV29-1 and TRBJ1-1, with no clear D. The CDR3 loop spans 12 amino acids. Germline V gene sequence: CDR1 SQVTM, CDR2 ANQGSEA. V was shortened by 4 bases and J by 3 bases, with 9 bases between the two germline ends. CDR3 bases: TGCAGCGTTGCCGAGAGTTACACTGAAGCTTTCTTT. Translation gives CSVAESYTEAFF. The full variable domain, its missing parts supplied by reference TRBV29-1 and TRBJ1-1, is SAVISQKPSRDICQRGTSLTIQCQVDSQVTMMFWYRQQPGQSLTLIATANQGSEATYESGFVIDKFPISRPNLTFSTLTVSNMSPEDSSIYLCSVAESYTEAFFGQGTRLTVV.

The chain combines TRBV5-1 with TRBJ1-2; the match to TRBD1 covers 7 bases. The CDR3 contains 15 residues. Germline CDR1 and CDR2: SGHRS and YFSETQ. J gave up 2 bases and V 2 bases, and 6 bases lay outside the gene matches. The CDR3 loop is CASSFGPDRNYGYTF. The CDR3 nucleotides read TGCGCCAGCAGCTTTGGGCCGGACAGGAACTATGGCTACACCTTC.

The chain carries TRBV5-1 and TRBJ2-1; TRBD1 might be the D (5 bases). CDR1 SGHRS and CDR2 YFSETQ come from the germline V gene. The CDR3 runs 15 residues. Between the trimmed V and J ends, which lost 9 bases and 0 bases, there was a span of 16 bases. CDR3 protein: CATTPDSSSYNEQFF. As DNA, the CDR3 is TGCGCCACCACCCCCGACAGTTCCTCCTACAATGAGCAGTTCTTC.

The chain uses TRBV4-1 and TRBJ1-1; D not certain. CDR3 length: 19 amino acids. V lost 0 bases, J lost 0 bases, and 20 bases lay in between. The germline V gene encodes CDR1 MGHRA and CDR2 YSYEKL. The CDR3 DNA is TGCGCCAGCAGCCAAGACCCCCACAGCACCCAGATTATGAACACTGAAGCTTTCTTT. This sequence encodes CASSQDPHSTQIMNTEAFF.

The chain couples TRBV5-1 to TRBJ1-4; D is unresolved. CDR1 SGHRS and CDR2 YFSETQ come from the germline V gene. This CDR3 has 17 amino acids. The ends were cut back, 0 bases at V and 0 bases at J, with 12 bases in the middle. CDR3 DNA sequence: TGCGCCAGCAGCTTGGTAGCCCAGGCTGCAACTAATGAAAAACTGTTTTTT. It specifies CASSLVAQAATNEKLFF.